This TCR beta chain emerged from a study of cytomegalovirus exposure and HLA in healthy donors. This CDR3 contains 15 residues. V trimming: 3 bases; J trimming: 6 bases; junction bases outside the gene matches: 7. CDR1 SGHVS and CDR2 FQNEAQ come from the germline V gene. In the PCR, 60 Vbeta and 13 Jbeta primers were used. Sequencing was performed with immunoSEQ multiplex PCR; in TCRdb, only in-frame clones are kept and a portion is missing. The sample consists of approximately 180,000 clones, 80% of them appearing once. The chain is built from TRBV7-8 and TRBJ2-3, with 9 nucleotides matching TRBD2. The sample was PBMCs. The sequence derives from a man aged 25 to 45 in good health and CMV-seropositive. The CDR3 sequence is CASSFLRTSVDTQYF. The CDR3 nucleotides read TGTGCCAGCAGCTTCCTCAGGACTAGCGTGGATACGCAGTATTTT.